Listed here are 9 T cell receptor beta chains from one sample, sequenced in a study of CD8+CD57+ T cells in acquired aplastic anemia. An expansion of CD8+CD57+ cells by flow cytometry had been shown in patients chosen for sequencing. Genomic DNA, serving as template, underwent TCR beta VDJ and CDR3 profiling. Each CDR3 protein is one row after TCRdb ran MiXCR on the reads. The sample holds 400,000 to 600,000 distinct CDR3 sequences, around 30% seen once. Sequencing was carried out using sorted CD4+, CD8+, or CD8+CD57+ T cells (not recorded which) from PBMCs. The origin of the receptors is a human donor with aplastic anemia.

Details on this clonotype: Germline and junction disagree at one end, which may indicate a read error. The chain carries TRBV10-1 and TRBJ2-7; TRBD1 is a possible D gene (5 bases). Germline CDR1 and CDR2: WNHNN and SYGVQD (reference sequence). The CDR3 length is 12 residues. The CDR3: CASRDSSYERYF. CDR3 DNA sequence: TGCGCCAGCAGAGACAGCTCCTACGAGCGGTACTTC.

The CDR3 DNA is TGCGCCAGCAGCCAAGAATCGGTCCTAGCGGGGGGGCCCTACGAGCAGTACTTC. This translates into CASSQESVLAGGPYEQYF. This chain uses TRBV4-1 with TRBJ2-7, with 12 bases matching TRBD2. Germline assignment: CDR1 MGHRA and CDR2 YSYEKL. The CDR3 has 18 residues. Losses at the gene ends were 0 bases for V and 2 bases for J; bases not matched to a gene: 8.

This chain links TRBV25-1 with TRBJ1-2; no definite D call. Germline-derived CDR1 and CDR2 are MGHDK and SYGVNS. V shed 2 bases and J shed 0 bases, with 13 bases lying between them. The CDR3 is made up of 16 amino acids. The CDR3 here is CASSEATGRANYGYTF. The CDR3 DNA sequence: TGTGCCAGCAGTGAAGCCACGGGGAGGGCTAACTATGGCTACACCTTC.

A remark on this clonotype: A much larger clone differs by one base, so this may be a read error. The chain recombines TRBV7-3 with TRBJ1-6, with a tentative D call TRBD1 (5 bases). Germline V CDR1 and CDR2: SGHTA, FQGTGA. There are 14 residues in the CDR3. The CDR3 loop reads CASSLRGDGPPLHF. In DNA form, the CDR3 reads TGTGCCAGCAGTTTAAGAGGGGACGGACCACCCCTCCACTTT.

Remarks on this clonotype: One end of the junction is discordant with germline, which a read error may explain. The J gene is TRBJ2-1, the V gene TRBV25-1; no clear D. CDR1 is MGHDK, CDR2 SYGVNS, per germline. The CDR3 totals 12 residues. The DNA of the CDR3 is TGCGCCGGCAGTGCGAGAACAAATGAGCAGTTCTTC. Its protein is CAGSARTNEQFF.

The chain is built from TRBV19 and TRBJ1-6, with 9 bases lining up with TRBD1. Germline lookup yields CDR1 LNHDA and CDR2 SQIVND (reference sequence). This CDR3 is 16 amino acids long. With 3 bases clipped from V and 7 bases from J, the junction kept 7 bases outside the gene matches. This chain's CDR3 is CASSITGGKVNSPLHF. In nucleotides, the CDR3 is TGTGCCAGTAGTATCACAGGGGGCAAAGTGAATTCACCCCTCCACTTT.

The chain has TRBV7-9 and TRBJ2-7; tentatively, D is TRBD2 (5 bases). The J call is uncertain, as TRBJ2-4 better fits the DNA end. This CDR3 comprises 15 residues. Germline V gives CDR1 SEHNR, CDR2 FQNEAQ (reference sequence). The CDR3: CASSRIREAKNIQYF. The CDR3 coding sequence is TGTGCCAGCAGCAGAATACGGGAAGCCAAAAACATTCAGTACTTC.

The V gene is TRBV7-8, the J gene TRBJ2-7; weak D call: TRBD1 (6 bases). CDR3 size: 16 residues. With 3 bases removed from V and 2 bases from J, the gap between germline ends came to 17 bases. The germline V gene encodes CDR1 SGHVS and CDR2 FQNEAQ. The CDR3 DNA follows: TGTGCCAGCAGCTTCCAGACTCCTCCAGGGGCCTACGAGCAGTACTTC. This codes for CASSFQTPPGAYEQYF.

This clonotype was recorded a few times. V and J are TRBV5-1 and TRBJ1-2, with 10 bases lining up with TRBD1. Trimming removed 8 bases from V and 3 bases from J; junction bases left unmatched: 7. The CDR3 is 14 residues long. The germline V gene has CDR1 SGHRS and CDR2 YFSETQ. The CDR3 reads CASQAGQGDYGYTF. The CDR3 DNA is TGCGCCAGTCAAGCTGGACAGGGGGACTATGGCTACACCTTC.